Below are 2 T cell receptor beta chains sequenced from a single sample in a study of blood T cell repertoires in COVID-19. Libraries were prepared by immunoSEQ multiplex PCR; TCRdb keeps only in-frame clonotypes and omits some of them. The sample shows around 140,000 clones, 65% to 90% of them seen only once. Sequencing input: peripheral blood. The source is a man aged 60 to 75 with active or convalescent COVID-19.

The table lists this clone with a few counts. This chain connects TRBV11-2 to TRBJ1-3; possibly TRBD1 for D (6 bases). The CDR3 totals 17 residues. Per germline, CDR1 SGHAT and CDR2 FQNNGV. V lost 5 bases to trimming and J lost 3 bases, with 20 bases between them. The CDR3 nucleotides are TGTGCCAGCAGCCTAGGGGGGACACCCGCTCGTGGAAACACCATATATTTT. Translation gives CASSLGGTPARGNTIYF.

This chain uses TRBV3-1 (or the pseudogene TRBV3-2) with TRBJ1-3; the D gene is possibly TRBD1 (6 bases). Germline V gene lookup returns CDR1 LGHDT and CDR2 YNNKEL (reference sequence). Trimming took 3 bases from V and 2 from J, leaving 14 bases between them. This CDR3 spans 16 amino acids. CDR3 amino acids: CASSHSGTWPGNTIYF. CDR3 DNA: TGTGCCAGCAGCCACAGCGGGACATGGCCTGGAAACACCATATATTTT.